This TCR beta chain was sequenced for a study of T cell responses to AZD1222 COVID-19 vaccine. In the study overall: Researchers grouped second doses given at about 4 or about 12 weeks into one pool.

In regard to this clone: Its target is unknown.

Deletions cut 6 bases from V and 5 bases from J, with 16 bases between. This CDR3 spans 14 amino acids. Per the germline V gene, CDR1 is MRHNA and CDR2 is SNTAGT. Only in-frame clones appear in the TCRdb table, and some are missing; sequencing was by immunoSEQ multiplex PCR. The data hold 90,000 to 150,000 clones, with about 85% observed a single time. Study results and caveats: At study baseline, merely more than 5 AZD1222 recipients were seropositive. Clonal diversity may have been underestimated, and the donors were mostly white British, with more females than males. The reported proportion of spike-specific TCRs targeting unmutated variant regions was nearly half.

The rearrangement uses TRBV6-4 and TRBJ1-2; D call uncertain. This TCR was recovered from an adult in good health. The sample consisted of peripheral blood, taken on day 0 of AZD1222 vaccination. CDR3 loop: CASSDVPGLYGYTF. CDR3 DNA: TGTGCCAGCAGCGACGTTCCCGGACTTTATGGCTACACCTTC.